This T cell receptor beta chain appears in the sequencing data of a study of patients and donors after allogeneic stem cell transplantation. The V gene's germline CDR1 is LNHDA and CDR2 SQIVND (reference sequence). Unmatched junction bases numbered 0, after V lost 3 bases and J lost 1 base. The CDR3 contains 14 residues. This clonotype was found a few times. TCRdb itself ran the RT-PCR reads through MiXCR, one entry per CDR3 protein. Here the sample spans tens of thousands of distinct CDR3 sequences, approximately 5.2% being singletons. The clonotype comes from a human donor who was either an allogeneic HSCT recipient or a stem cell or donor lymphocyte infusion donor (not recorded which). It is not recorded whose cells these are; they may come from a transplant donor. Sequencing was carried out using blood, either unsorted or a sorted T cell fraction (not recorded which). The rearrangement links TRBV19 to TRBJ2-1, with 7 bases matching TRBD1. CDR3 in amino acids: CASSMGQSYNEQFF. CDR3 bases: TGTGCCAGTAGTATGGGACAGTCCTACAATGAGCAGTTCTTC.